This T cell receptor (beta chain) was documented in a study of CXCR3-negative and CXCR3-positive naive CD8 T cells. Per the germline V gene, CDR1 is MDHEN and CDR2 is SYDVKM. The length of the CDR3 is 15 residues. CD45RO-CCR7+CD27+CD95- defined naive CD8+ T cells. In the case of this clonotype: Its antigen is undetermined.

Study-wide results and caveats: For memory CD8+ cells diversity was much lower, but both naive subsets had comparably high diversity. Comparison of naive subsets found surface CD5 to be comparable, and TCR strength was inferred on the basis of TRB CDR3 properties. Memory cells showed distinct TRBV-TRBJ patterns, while the two naive subsets matched. TRB CDR3s of CXCR3-positive naive cells were more hydrophobic than those of CXCR3-negative naive cells.

UMI labels and 5' RACE were used to prepare the TRB cDNA libraries. TCRdb reprocessed the 5' RACE reads; each CDR3 protein has one entry and no DNA is given. The data show tens of thousands of distinct CDR3 sequences, and the top ten clones hold around 5%. The sequence derives from a human donor in good health. Some clones in this sample may be carry-over from other donors' samples. The chain employs TRBV28 and TRBJ2-7; TCRdb selects TRBD1, and the lack of DNA leaves this call unchecked. Sequenced sample: naive CXCR3+ CD8+ T cells from blood. Subset noted: CD45RO-CCR7+CD27+CD95- naive CD8+ T cells expressing CXCR3 (TNR3+). The CDR3 region is CASSPPLPGNYEQYF.